The 3 T cell receptor beta chains given below trace back to one sample, sequenced in a study of blood T cell repertoires in COVID-19. Sequencing was performed with immunoSEQ multiplex PCR; in TCRdb, only in-frame clones are kept and a portion is missing. This table has some 150,000 clones, more than 80% appearing once. The sequencing sample was made of peripheral blood. These receptors all stem from a human donor in a cohort sampled during active COVID-19.

The rearrangement joins TRBV25-1 to TRBJ1-4, with 7 bases identical to TRBD1. V shed 2 bases and J 8 bases; nucleotides not matched to a gene: 8. Per the germline V gene, CDR1 is MGHDK and CDR2 is SYGVNS. The CDR3 runs 15 residues. The CDR3 coding sequence is TGTGCCAGCAGTGAACACCGGGGACAGATAGAAAAACTGTTTTTT. The encoded protein is CASSEHRGQIEKLFF.

The rearrangement uses TRBV5-1 and TRBJ2-5; weak D call: TRBD2 (7 bases). Per the germline V gene, CDR1 is SGHRS and CDR2 is YFSETQ. V dropped 2 bases and J dropped 5 bases, with 13 bases sitting between them. This CDR3 spans 14 amino acids. The CDR3 loop reads CASSFRGGLETQYF. The DNA for the CDR3 is TGCGCCAGCAGCTTTAGGGGGGGCCTGGAGACCCAGTACTTC.

This chain links TRBV5-6 with TRBJ1-2, with 12 positions matching TRBD1. Germline assignment: CDR1 SGHDT and CDR2 YYEEEE. The CDR3 length is 16 residues. V gave up 3 bases and J gave up 4 bases; unmatched junction bases: 7. The CDR3 region has the DNA TGTGCCAGCAGCTCCGGGACAGGGGGCGTTCGCTATGGCTACACCTTC. Translating it yields CASSSGTGGVRYGYTF.